The 29 T cell receptor beta chains below all came from one sample that was sequenced in a study of T cell changes during pregnancy in multiple sclerosis. TCRdb's table, derived via immunoSEQ multiplex PCR, lists solely in-frame clones and lacks some. The sample yields fewer than 90,000 clones, around 94% seen once. The sample was peripheral blood, taken in the third trimester of pregnancy. The receptor source for this set is a female donor with multiple sclerosis, enrolled in a pregnancy study.

V gene TRBV10-1 combines with J gene TRBJ2-2; perhaps TRBD2 as D (6 bases). Trimming took 7 bases from V and 3 from J, leaving 15 bases between them. The CDR3 totals 15 residues. CDR1 and CDR2 (germline): WNHNN, SYGVQD (reference sequence). The DNA for the CDR3 is TGCGCCAGCAAGAGCGGAGGGATTGACACCGGGGAGCTGTTTTTT. It yields the protein CASKSGGIDTGELFF.

This sequence joins TRBV18 and TRBJ2-5; 8 nucleotides agree with TRBD2. With V trimmed by 3 bases and J by 5 bases, 11 bases remained unmatched. CDR3 length equals 16 residues. The germline V gene encodes CDR1 KGHSH and CDR2 LQKENI. The CDR3 bases are TGTGCCAGCTCACCGCGAAGTACGGGAGGGGATGAGACCCAGTACTTC. Protein product: CASSPRSTGGDETQYF.

The rearrangement uses TRBV6-1 and TRBJ1-2; D not certain. Trimming pared 6 bases from V and 5 bases from J, leaving 16 bases between. Germline values: CDR1 MNHNS, CDR2 SASEGT. The CDR3 spans 14 residues. Written as DNA, the CDR3 is TGTGCCAGCAGGCTGAGGGCGCGGGAATATGGCTACACCTTC. Protein product: CASRLRAREYGYTF.

The chain employs TRBV7-8 and TRBJ1-3; D ambiguous. This CDR3 spans 14 amino acids. The germline V and J ends were trimmed by 1 base and 3 bases, with 7 bases remaining between them. CDR1 and CDR2 from the germline V gene are SGHVS and FQNEAQ. CDR3 nucleotide sequence: TGTGCCAGCAGCTTAGAATCAGGTGGAAACACCATATATTTT. Translating it yields CASSLESGGNTIYF.

This chain uses TRBV9 with TRBJ2-1, with D possibly being TRBD2 (6 bases). Per the germline V gene, CDR1 is SGDLS and CDR2 is YYNGEE. V lost 3 bases and J 4 bases, leaving 17 bases between the germline ends. This CDR3 is 16 amino acids long. The CDR3 loop reads CASSAPPRELYNEQFF. Written as DNA, the CDR3 is TGTGCCAGCAGCGCCCCTCCTCGGGAGCTTTACAATGAGCAGTTCTTC.

The chain uses TRBV5-1 and TRBJ2-6; D is unclear. CDR3 length: 14 amino acids. Germline V gene data show CDR1 as SGHRS and CDR2 as YFSETQ. V was clipped by 1 base and J by 2 bases, with 4 bases between them. The CDR3 nucleotides are TGCGCCAGCAGCTTGCAGGCTGGGGCCAACGTCCTGACTTTC. Translation gives CASSLQAGANVLTF.

The genes are TRBV7-8 and TRBJ2-5; 7 nucleotides match TRBD1. Germline loops: CDR1 SGHVS, CDR2 FQNEAQ. V lost 5 bases to trimming and J lost 4 bases; unmatched junction nucleotides: 4. This CDR3 is built from 13 residues. The CDR3 region is CASSPGQVETQYF. CDR3 sequence (DNA): TGTGCCAGCAGCCCCGGACAGGTAGAGACCCAGTACTTC.

J is TRBJ1-5 and V is TRBV19, with 9 bases fitting TRBD1. The germline CDR1 and CDR2 sequences are LNHDA and SQIVND (reference sequence). This CDR3 is built from 18 residues. With V trimmed by 6 bases and J by 0 bases, 12 bases remained unmatched. This CDR3 reads CASRQDRGPPYSNQPQHF. DNA of the CDR3: TGTGCCAGTAGGCAGGACAGGGGTCCCCCCTATAGCAATCAGCCCCAGCATTTT.

This chain uses TRBV19 with TRBJ1-2, with 7 bases matching TRBD1. Germline trimming cut 7 bases from V and 3 bases from J; bases unmatched to any gene: 8. Germline assignment: CDR1 LNHDA and CDR2 SQIVND (reference sequence). The CDR3 has 14 residues. For the CDR3, the DNA is TGTGCCAGTAACCCGGGACAGCGGGACTATGGCTACACCTTC. Protein sequence: CASNPGQRDYGYTF.

This sequence joins TRBV9 and TRBJ2-5; 8 nucleotides line up with TRBD2. J was trimmed by 2 bases and V by 4 bases; bases with no gene match: 10. The CDR3 is 16 amino acids. Germline-derived CDR1 and CDR2 are SGDLS and YYNGEE. CDR3 nucleotide sequence: TGTGCCAGCAGCCAGACTAGCGTAGGATATCAAGAGACCCAGTACTTC. Translated: CASSQTSVGYQETQYF.

This rearrangement joins TRBV6-5 to TRBJ1-5; D gene ambiguous. The ends were cut back, 2 bases at V and 4 bases at J, with 6 bases in the middle. The CDR3 consists of 13 residues. Germline-derived CDR1 and CDR2 are MNHEY and SVGAGI. The CDR3 sequence is CASSYNSNQPQHF. CDR3 DNA sequence: TGTGCCAGCAGTTACAATTCGAATCAGCCCCAGCATTTT.

This chain links TRBV7-9 with TRBJ2-3; TRBD2 agrees at 7 bases. Per germline, CDR1 SEHNR and CDR2 FQNEAQ (reference sequence). V dropped 4 bases and J dropped 2; count of bases not matched to a gene: 6. There are 15 residues in the CDR3. CDR3 nucleotides: TGTGCCAGCAGCTATTCGGGAGGTCACACAGATACGCAGTATTTT. Its translation is CASSYSGGHTDTQYF.

This chain uses TRBV5-1 with TRBJ2-7; TRBD2 agrees at 7 bases. J lost 1 base, V lost 3 bases, and 7 bases had no gene match. The CDR3 has 15 amino acids. The germline gives CDR1 SGHRS, CDR2 YFSETQ. CDR3 DNA sequence: TGCGCCAGCAGCTCCGGTTTAGCGGGTTCCTACGAGCAGTACTTC. Its protein is CASSSGLAGSYEQYF.

The chain has TRBV6-5 and TRBJ2-1; D is unclear. Germline CDR1 MNHEY, CDR2 SVGAGI. Deletions cut 0 bases from V and 8 bases from J, with 5 bases between. The CDR3 contains 12 residues. CDR3 protein: CASSYSPYEQFF. The CDR3 bases are TGTGCCAGCAGTTACTCCCCTTATGAGCAGTTCTTC.

The J gene is TRBJ1-2, the V gene TRBV15, with D possibly TRBD1 on 6 matching bases. V dropped 0 bases and J dropped 8 bases, with 16 bases sitting between them. Per the germline V gene, CDR1 is LNHNV and CDR2 is YYDKDF (reference sequence). The CDR3 spans 15 residues. CDR3 DNA sequence: TGTGCCACCAGCAGAGACCACAACAGGGAGGGGGGCTACACCTTC. This sequence encodes CATSRDHNREGGYTF.

Only one count was recorded for this clone. V gene TRBV30 combines with J gene TRBJ1-3, with D possibly being TRBD1 (5 bases). This CDR3 spans 15 amino acids. Germline CDR1 reads GTSNPN; CDR2 reads SVGIG (reference sequence). The V gene lost 0 bases and the J gene lost 0 bases, with 9 bases spanning the gap. As DNA, the CDR3 is TGTGCCTGGAGTGTTGGGGGGAGCTCTGGAAACACCATATATTTT. This codes for CAWSVGGSSGNTIYF.

This clone was counted a few times. The chain recombines TRBV28 with TRBJ2-5; 8 nucleotides agree with TRBD2. This CDR3 has 15 amino acids. With V trimmed by 6 bases and J by 6 bases, 12 bases remained unmatched. The germline CDR1 and CDR2 sequences are MDHEN and SYDVKM. The CDR3 DNA reads TGTGCCAGCAGCTCCAGGCGGCGGGAGGTAAAGACCCAGTACTTC. Translated, it gives CASSSRRREVKTQYF.

The V and J genes are TRBV5-6 and TRBJ2-1, with 7 bases that match TRBD1. The CDR3 is made up of 16 amino acids. CDR1 SGHDT and CDR2 YYEEEE come from the germline V gene. V was clipped by 1 base and J by 7 bases; unmatched bases: 11. This chain's CDR3 is CASSLRTAGGRNEQFF. For the CDR3, the DNA is TGTGCCAGCAGCTTGAGGACGGCAGGGGGTAGGAATGAGCAGTTCTTC. Full variable domain (rest looked up from reference TRBV5-6 and TRBJ2-1): DAGVTQSPTHLIKTRGQQVTLRCSPKSGHDTVSWYQQALGQGPQFIFQYYEEEERQRGNFPDRFSGHQFPNYSSELNVNALLLGDSALYLCASSLRTAGGRNEQFFGPGTRLTVL.

J is TRBJ2-1 and V is TRBV7-6, with TRBD2 identical over 8 bases. Trimming at V came to 2 bases and at J to 5 bases, leaving 5 bases not matched to a gene. From germline, CDR1 is SGHVS and CDR2 FNYEAQ. The CDR3 has 15 amino acids. CDR3 protein: CASSLTGGPDNEQFF. CDR3 nucleotide sequence: TGTGCCAGCAGCTTAACGGGAGGGCCAGACAATGAGCAGTTCTTC.

This chain links TRBV6-4 with TRBJ1-1, with 9 bases that match TRBD1. After removal of 6 bases from V and 6 bases from J, the junction contained 8 bases not matched to a gene. The germline V gene has CDR1 MRHNA and CDR2 SNTAGT. The CDR3 length is 14 residues. CDR3 region: CASSRGQGLSEAFF. The CDR3 nucleotides read TGTGCCAGCAGCAGGGGACAGGGTTTATCTGAAGCTTTCTTT.

The chain uses TRBV7-2 and TRBJ2-3; TRBD1 matches at 9 bases. There are 20 residues in the CDR3. Germline lookup yields CDR1 SGHTA and CDR2 FQGNSA. V trimming: 0 bases; J trimming: 5 bases; junction bases outside the gene matches: 18. For the CDR3, the DNA is TGTGCCAGCAGCTTAGCTGGGACAGGGACCATCCCCACCCTCCGAGATACGCAGTATTTT. This sequence encodes CASSLAGTGTIPTLRDTQYF. The entire variable domain, with the rest obtained from reference TRBV7-2 and TRBJ2-3, is as follows: GAGVSQSPSNKVTEKGKDVELRCDPISGHTALYWYRQSLGQGLEFLIYFQGNSAPDKSGLPSDRFSAERTGGSVSTLTIQRTQQEDSAVYLCASSLAGTGTIPTLRDTQYFGPGTRLTVL.

This clone was picked up one time. This chain joins TRBV6-5 and TRBJ1-1; 8 positions agree with TRBD1. This CDR3 is built from 14 residues. Losses at the gene ends were 5 bases for V and 5 bases for J; bases not matched to a gene: 7. The germline V gene has CDR1 MNHEY and CDR2 SVGAGI. This CDR3 is CASSAQGARTEAFF. CDR3 DNA: TGTGCCAGCAGTGCTCAGGGGGCGCGGACTGAAGCTTTCTTT.

V gene TRBV30 combines with J gene TRBJ2-7, with TRBD2 matching over 7 bases. CDR1 and CDR2 (germline): GTSNPN, SVGIG (reference sequence). The CDR3 length is 13 residues. With V trimmed by 6 bases and J by 2 bases, 7 bases remained unmatched. This CDR3 is CACQREAPYEQYF. The CDR3 coding sequence is TGTGCCTGCCAACGGGAGGCCCCCTACGAGCAGTACTTC.

The J gene is TRBJ2-7, the V gene TRBV6-1; tentative D call: TRBD2 (5 bases). The CDR3 contains 13 residues. Between the trimmed V and J ends, which lost 0 bases and 3 bases, there was a span of 6 bases. The germline V gene has CDR1 MNHNS and CDR2 SASEGT. CDR3: CASSEALDYEQYF. The CDR3 coding sequence is TGTGCCAGCAGTGAAGCACTAGACTACGAGCAGTACTTC.

Only one count was recorded for this clone. The chain links TRBV27 to TRBJ2-7; TRBD2 matches 7 bases. The CDR3 runs to 15 residues. Trimming at V came to 6 bases and at J to 4 bases, leaving 12 bases not matched to a gene. The germline V gene encodes CDR1 MNHEY and CDR2 SMNVEV (reference sequence). CDR3 coding DNA: TGTGCCAGCAGGGGGCGGGAGTTTAATCGGTACGAGCAGTACTTC. Translating gives CASRGREFNRYEQYF.

This chain links TRBV5-1 with TRBJ2-1; 9 bases agree with TRBD1. Germline V gene data show CDR1 as SGHRS and CDR2 as YFSETQ. Trimming took 1 base from V and 8 from J; bases not matched to a gene: 7. The CDR3 sequence is 15 residues long. CDR3 amino acids: CASSLSGQGGHEQFF. CDR3 DNA: TGCGCCAGCAGCTTGTCGGGACAGGGAGGACATGAGCAGTTCTTC.

This clone was seen once. The chain links TRBV28 to TRBJ2-7; D may be TRBD2 (5 bases). Trimming cost V 7 bases and J 2 bases, with 24 bases left between them. Germline V gene lookup returns CDR1 MDHEN and CDR2 SYDVKM. The CDR3 runs 17 residues. The CDR3, as DNA: TGTGCCAGCAACCCCACAATTGCTAGCTATGCCCCCTACGAGCAGTACTTC. Protein: CASNPTIASYAPYEQYF.

J is TRBJ1-1 and V is TRBV5-1; 7 bases line up with TRBD1. CDR3 size: 17 residues. Germline V gives CDR1 SGHRS, CDR2 YFSETQ. Germline trimming cut 0 bases from V and 3 bases from J; bases unmatched to any gene: 11. CDR3 bases: TGCGCCAGCAGCTTGGATTGGGCAGGGGGTGGGGACACTGAAGCTTTCTTT. It encodes CASSLDWAGGGDTEAFF.

The V call is TRBV19, the J call TRBJ2-1; the match to TRBD2 covers 7 bases. V was pared by 3 bases and J by 0 bases, with 5 bases of the junction left unmatched. The CDR3 covers 16 residues. Germline CDR1 reads LNHDA; CDR2 reads SQIVND (reference sequence). CDR3 loop: CASSILGGSSYNEQFF. CDR3 in DNA: TGTGCCAGTAGTATCTTGGGGGGGAGCTCCTACAATGAGCAGTTCTTC.